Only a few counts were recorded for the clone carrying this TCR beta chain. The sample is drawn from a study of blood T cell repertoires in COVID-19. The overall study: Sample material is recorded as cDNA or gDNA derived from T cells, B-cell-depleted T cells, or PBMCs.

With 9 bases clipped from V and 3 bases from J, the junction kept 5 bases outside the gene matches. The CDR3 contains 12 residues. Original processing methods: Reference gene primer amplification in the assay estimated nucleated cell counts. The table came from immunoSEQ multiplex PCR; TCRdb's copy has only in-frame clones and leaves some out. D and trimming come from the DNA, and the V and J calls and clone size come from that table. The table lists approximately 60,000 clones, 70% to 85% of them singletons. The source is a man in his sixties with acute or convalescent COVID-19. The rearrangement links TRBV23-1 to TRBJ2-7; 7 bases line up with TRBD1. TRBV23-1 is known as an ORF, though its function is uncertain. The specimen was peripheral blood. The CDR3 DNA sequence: TGCGCCAGTACCAGGGGGATCTACGAGCAGTACTTC. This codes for CASTRGIYEQYF.